The 7 T cell receptor beta chains listed next were all sequenced from one sample in a study of vaccination effects on CD4 cells after COVID-19 (dated by TCRdb to between 2020 and 2023). The library came from the immunoSEQ multiplex PCR assay. TCRdb holds this immuneACCESS table with in-frame rearrangements only. Some clones are missing; in checked studies, unresolved V genes explain under half, and the rest has no known cause. For this sample there are about 20,000 clones; around 79% appear just once. The ten most abundant clones make up around 19% of the sample. Their antigen targets remain unknown. In the ViraFEST assay, PBMC were stimulated with viral peptide pools, and TCR sequencing was then used to find antigen-specific CD4+ T cell clonotypes based on their expansion. After 10 to 11 days of culture, CD4+ T cells were isolated with the EasySep CD4+ T cell isolation kit. The absence of prior SARS-CoV-2 infection in healthy vaccine recipients was confirmed by negative nucleocapsid antibodies before and after vaccination.

The sequencing here drew on CD4+ T cells from PBMCs cultured with HCoV-NL63 spike peptides, taken before COVID-19 vaccination. Taken with the paper, the label for cell subset or site translates to: HCoV-NL63 spike overlapping peptide pool stimulation. The source is a human donor who received a COVID-19 vaccine.

This sequence joins TRBV6-5 and TRBJ2-5, with 11 bases matching TRBD1. The V and J ends lost 2 bases and 0 bases, in that order; junction bases with no gene match: 2. Germline CDR1 reads MNHEY; CDR2 reads SVGAGI. The CDR3 spans 16 residues. CDR3 sequence reads: CASSYGTGGDQETQYF. CDR3 DNA sequence: TGTGCCAGCAGTTACGGGACAGGGGGAGACCAAGAGACCCAGTACTTC.

The rearrangement links TRBV28 to TRBJ1-2; the D is unclear. This CDR3 spans 13 amino acids. Trimming pared 5 bases from V and 0 bases from J, leaving 7 bases between. Looked up from germline, CDR1 is MDHEN and CDR2 is SYDVKM. The CDR3 reads CASSEGTNYGYTF. CDR3 coding DNA: TGTGCCAGCAGTGAGGGAACTAACTATGGCTACACCTTC.

V gene TRBV10-3 combines with J gene TRBJ2-7, with D hard to call. V lost 3 bases, J lost 3 bases, and 9 bases lay in between. CDR3 size: 13 residues. The germline gives CDR1 ENHRY, CDR2 SYGVKD. CDR3 in amino acids: CAISDPGFYEQYF. The CDR3 coding sequence is TGTGCCATCAGTGACCCCGGTTTCTACGAGCAGTACTTC.

The rearrangement uses TRBV10-2 and TRBJ2-2; D uncertain. This CDR3 comprises 13 residues. The V end was cut by 2 bases, the J end by 3 bases, with 4 bases between. Germline V gene lookup returns CDR1 WSHSY and CDR2 SAAADI. CDR3 DNA: TGCGCCAGCAGTGAGCGGGACACCGGGGAGCTGTTTTTT. This translates into CASSERDTGELFF.

This rearrangement joins TRBV27 to TRBJ1-5, with a weak D call TRBD1 (6 bases). The CDR3 is made up of 15 amino acids. From germline, CDR1 is MNHEY and CDR2 SMNVEV (reference sequence). Trimming took 5 bases from V and 1 from J, leaving 12 bases between them. CDR3 protein: CASSPRTASNQPQHF. CDR3 sequence (DNA): TGTGCCAGCAGTCCCAGGACAGCGAGCAATCAGCCCCAGCATTTT.

The J gene is TRBJ2-7, the V gene TRBV7-2, with D unresolved. V lost 5 bases and J 3 bases, leaving 14 bases between the germline ends. The CDR3 has 14 amino acids. CDR1 and CDR2 from the germline V gene are SGHTA and FQGNSA. The CDR3 sequence is CASSEVRTVYEQYF. The CDR3 bases are TGTGCCAGCAGCGAAGTGCGGACGGTCTACGAGCAGTACTTC.

This clone appeared a single time. CDR3 DNA: TGTGCCAGCAGCCAAGTGGAGACCCAGTACTTC. This gives the protein CASSQVETQYF. The V gene is TRBV14, the J gene TRBJ2-5; D ambiguous. V was shortened by 1 base and J by 5 bases, with 2 bases between the two germline ends. The CDR3 extends over 11 amino acids. Germline CDR1 is SGHDN and CDR2 is FVKESK. Using reference TRBV14 and TRBJ2-5 for the parts outside the CDR3, the full variable domain is EAGVTQFPSHSVIEKGQTVTLRCDPISGHDNLYWYRRVMGKEIKFLLHFVKESKQDESGMPNNRFLAERTGGTYSTLKVQPAELEDSGVYFCASSQVETQYFGPGTRLLVL.